This T cell receptor (beta chain) came from a study of T cells in Graves' hyperthyroidism and ophthalmopathy. This clonotype was recorded at least ten times. The germline V and J ends were trimmed by 2 bases and 2 bases, with 4 bases remaining between them. There are 14 residues in the CDR3. Germline lookup yields CDR1 SGHAT and CDR2 FQNNGV. Amplification of TCR beta CDR3 regions used RNA as the template. The TCR CDR3 was amplified in a first-round RT-PCR using the HTBI primer set. TCRdb analysed the multiplex PCR reads with MiXCR anew, one entry per CDR3 protein. The sample records around 340,000 distinct CDR3 sequences, about 14% being singletons.

The sequenced material came from blood. The chain uses TRBV11-2 and TRBJ1-6; D not resolved. The origin of this receptor is a woman aged 25 to 39 with Graves' hyperthyroidism. The CDR3 reads CASSLKAYNSPLHF. In nucleotides, the CDR3 is TGTGCCAGCAGCTTAAAGGCCTATAATTCACCCCTCCACTTT.